This T cell receptor beta chain was recorded in a study of vaccination and CD4 T cells after COVID-19. Across the whole study: For control cultures, the treatment was a CEFX pool, an HIV-1 Nef pool, or no peptide.

In this sample, this clonotype turned up a few times. The antigen remains undetermined. Scientists ran DNA taken from cultured CD4+ T cells through the Oncomine TCR Beta short-read assay for sequencing. Extraction of genomic DNA was performed on cultured CD4+ T cells. TCRdb reprocessed the PCR reads with MiXCR, giving one entry per CDR3 protein. The data contain 8,900 or so distinct CDR3 sequences, 31% of them seen just once; the ten biggest clones take up around 40%. The treatment denotes: approximately nine-day PBMC culture with coronavirus spike peptide pools or control peptides (ViraFEST assay). An unexposed donor provided the CD4+ T cells, which were collected before the COVID-19 pandemic (2011-2018). Whenever cell numbers allowed, CD4+ T cells from unexposed donors were probed with SARS-CoV-2 S/N and four cold-coronavirus spikes. Germline CDR1 and CDR2: SGHAT and FQDESV (reference sequence). V lost 2 bases, J lost 4 bases, and 12 bases stayed unmatched. The CDR3 runs to 17 residues.

General observations from the study: Vaccine-specific clones in convalescent patients were spike mono-reactive in 304 of 307 cases.

Specimen: CD4+ T cells from blood, cultured in vitro. The rearrangement links TRBV11-1 to TRBJ1-2; TRBD1 aligns across 8 bases. The clonotype originates from a human donor in good health. CDR3 nucleotide sequence: TGTGCCAGCAGCTTAAGCGCGTCAGGGGGCTCCGGCTATGGCTACACCTTC. This translates into CASSLSASGGSGYGYTF.